This T cell receptor (beta chain) was found in a study of post-analysis software for immune sequencing data. Study-level information: Disease courses included relapsing-remitting, secondary progressive and progressive-relapsing multiple sclerosis.

Germline assignment: CDR1 SGHAT and CDR2 FQNNGV. CDR3 length: 16 amino acids. Trimming cost V 5 bases and J 4 bases; bases outside gene matches: 7. The study's findings and limits: Higher frequency in patients than in controls was seen for roughly five TRBV segments, with TRBV5-6, TRBV5-1 and TRBV20-1 among them.

Included in the TCR beta cDNA libraries were unique molecular identifiers. Yield was 450,000 to 650,000 cDNA molecules from roughly 0.93 to 9.6 million T cells. A single record per CDR3 protein comes from TCRdb applying MiXCR to the PCR reads. This sample carries about 400,000 distinct CDR3 sequences, about a third of them seen once, and the ten largest clones take 13%. As to this clonotype: As yet, its antigen is unknown.

The rearrangement joins TRBV11-2 to TRBJ2-1, with 11 bases fitting TRBD2. Sequenced input: blood. This TCR was sampled from a girl aged 5 to 17 with multiple sclerosis. In DNA form, the CDR3 reads TGTGCCAGCAGCCATCGACTAGCGGGGCCTTACAATGAGCAGTTCTTC. The encoded protein is CASSHRLAGPYNEQFF.